One sample yielded the 27 T cell receptor beta chains listed below, sequenced in a study of shared clonotypes between healthy human individuals (dated by TCRdb to the early 2020s). Library method: the immunoSEQ multiplex PCR assay. TCRdb took this table from immuneACCESS and kept in-frame rearrangements with V and J called. Such tables lack part of the clones; where checked against another copy, unresolved V genes explain under half of the gap, and the rest is unexplained. The sample records hundreds of thousands of clones, around 96% of which are singletons. Of the sample, 0.11% falls within the top ten clones. CD8 naive samples consisted of CD45RO-negative cells that were positively selected for CCR7, yielding a CD45RA+CCR7+ population without TemRA cells. The material sequenced was naive CD8+ T cells sorted from blood. This sample's cell subset or site label indicates: CD45RA+CCR7+. These receptors all stem from a woman aged 25 to 39 in good health.

The rearrangement links TRBV18 to TRBJ2-2; possibly TRBD2 for D (5 bases). This CDR3 region has 19 residues. From germline, CDR1 is KGHSH and CDR2 LQKENI. The germline V and J ends were trimmed by 1 base and 4 bases, with 22 bases remaining between them. The CDR3 here is CASSPLGLVASLRTGELFF. DNA of the CDR3: TGTGCCAGCTCACCACTCGGCCTGGTAGCGTCGCTTCGCACCGGGGAGCTGTTTTTT.

The chain employs TRBV28 and TRBJ2-1; 10 nucleotides match TRBD2. The CDR3 covers 16 residues. Germline lookup yields CDR1 MDHEN and CDR2 SYDVKM. The ends lost 6 bases at V and 7 bases at J; junction bases unmatched: 12. The CDR3 DNA reads TGTGCCAGCAGGACCCTCCTAGCGGGAGTCTGGAATGAGCAGTTCTTC. Protein sequence: CASRTLLAGVWNEQFF. Complete variable domain (other parts from reference TRBV28 and TRBJ2-1): DVKVTQSSRYLVKRTGEKVFLECVQDMDHENMFWYRQDPGLGLRLIYFSYDVKMKEKGDIPEGYSVSREKKERFSLILESASTNQTSMYLCASRTLLAGVWNEQFFGPGTRLTVL.

DNA of the CDR3: TGTGCCAGCAGCTTGCTCGGGGATAGGGTGGAGGGACTGTTTTTT. It translates to CASSLLGDRVEGLFF. The genes are TRBV5-4 and TRBJ1-4, with D unclear. Germline-derived CDR1 and CDR2 are SGHNT and YYREEE (reference sequence). V was shortened by 1 base and J by 13 bases, with 20 bases between the two germline ends. The CDR3 extends over 15 amino acids.

The J gene is TRBJ1-1, the V gene TRBV9, with 7 bases identical to TRBD1. Germline assignment: CDR1 SGDLS and CDR2 YYNGEE. The V segment lost 0 bases and the J segment 5 bases; nucleotides outside the gene matches: 1. CDR3 size: 13 residues. The CDR3 sequence is CASSVARGTEAFF. DNA of the CDR3: TGTGCCAGCAGCGTAGCCAGGGGGACTGAAGCTTTCTTT.

The V and J genes are TRBV7-6 and TRBJ2-1; D is uncertain. Per the germline V gene, CDR1 is SGHVS and CDR2 is FNYEAQ. Trimming left V 5 bases short and J 6 bases short, with 8 bases between. CDR3 length: 12 residues. In nucleotides, the CDR3 is TGTGCCAGCAGCCTAAGGTCCAATGAGCAGTTCTTC. Residues: CASSLRSNEQFF.

The chain links TRBV21-1 to TRBJ1-5; TRBD1, the D gene given by the table, was not confirmed from the DNA. TRBV21-1 counts as a pseudogene. This CDR3 spans 14 amino acids. The CDR3 coding sequence is TGTGCCAGACAACCGGGACAGTGGAATCAGCCCCAGCATTTT. It specifies CARQPGQWNQPQHF.

The chain uses TRBV11-2 and TRBJ1-1; D not certain. The CDR3 has 14 residues. The germline V gene has CDR1 SGHAT and CDR2 FQNNGV. The V end lost 2 bases, the J end lost 1 base, and 8 bases lay between the germline ends. The CDR3 DNA reads TGTGCCAGCAGCTTATGGGATCGGAACACTGAAGCTTTCTTT. Encoded protein: CASSLWDRNTEAFF.

J is TRBJ1-5 and V is TRBV10-2; 8 bases are shared with TRBD1. Trimming at V came to 6 bases and at J to 4 bases, leaving 8 bases not matched to a gene. Germline values: CDR1 WSHSY, CDR2 SAAADI. CDR3 size: 15 residues. This chain's CDR3 is CASRGGQEENQPQHF. DNA for the CDR3: TGCGCCAGCAGGGGGGGACAGGAAGAGAATCAGCCCCAGCATTTT.

The V call is TRBV5-6, the J call TRBJ1-5, with 9 bases matching TRBD1. V was pared by 3 bases and J by 1 base, with 2 bases of the junction left unmatched. From germline, CDR1 is SGHDT and CDR2 YYEEEE. The length of the CDR3 is 15 residues. This CDR3 reads CASSWTGESNQPQHF. CDR3 coding DNA: TGTGCCAGCAGCTGGACAGGGGAAAGCAATCAGCCCCAGCATTTT.

The rearrangement joins TRBV6-1 to TRBJ2-3; TRBD2 matches at 7 bases. Germline assignment: CDR1 MNHNS and CDR2 SASEGT. The CDR3 is 16 residues long. J gave up 0 bases and V 2 bases, and 5 bases lay outside the gene matches. CDR3 loop: CASSEWALASTDTQYF. The CDR3 bases are TGTGCCAGCAGTGAATGGGCACTAGCGAGCACAGATACGCAGTATTTT.

A note on this clone: Other nucleotide sequences from this sample produce the same CDR3. The chain employs TRBV30 and TRBJ2-2; no firm D call. Germline V lookup: CDR1 GTSNPN, CDR2 SVGIG (reference sequence). V shed 3 bases and J shed 3 bases, with 2 bases lying between them. The CDR3 consists of 11 residues. The CDR3 sequence: CAWRDTGELFF. CDR3 nucleotides: TGTGCCTGGAGAGACACCGGGGAGCTGTTTTTT.

This clone was detected only once. The V and J genes are TRBV10-2 and TRBJ2-1, with TRBD2 matching over 12 bases. Germline CDR1 is WSHSY and CDR2 is SAAADI. This CDR3 has 17 residues. J was trimmed by 3 bases and V by 0 bases; bases with no gene match: 3. CDR3 in amino acids: CASSESLAGGNYNEQFF. The CDR3 region has the DNA TGCGCCAGCAGTGAGTCCCTAGCGGGAGGGAACTACAATGAGCAGTTCTTC.

The CDR3 reads CASSQTTGSYEQYF. The CDR3 DNA reads TGTGCCAGCAGTCAGACGACAGGGTCCTACGAGCAGTACTTC. This chain joins TRBV28 and TRBJ2-7; 7 nucleotides align to TRBD1. The length of the CDR3 is 14 residues. CDR1 MDHEN and CDR2 SYDVKM come from the germline V gene. V shed 5 bases, J shed 1 base, and the junction held 5 bases outside the gene matches.

The rearrangement links TRBV18 to TRBJ2-6, with TRBD2 as a possible D gene (5 bases). The CDR3 sequence is 13 residues long. CDR1 is KGHSH, CDR2 LQKENI, per germline. Deletions cut 1 base from V and 12 bases from J, with 10 bases between. The CDR3 protein is CASSPRESGVLTF. CDR3 DNA: TGTGCCAGCTCACCACGGGAGTCAGGCGTCCTGACTTTC.

The rearrangement links TRBV29-1 to TRBJ1-1; 8 positions match TRBD1. Per the germline V gene, CDR1 is SQVTM and CDR2 is ANQGSEA. V lost 2 bases to trimming and J lost 5 bases; unmatched junction nucleotides: 7. CDR3 length equals 14 residues. The CDR3 spells CSVEQGAGKTEAFF. CDR3 coding DNA: TGCAGCGTTGAACAGGGGGCAGGGAAAACTGAAGCTTTCTTT.

The chain carries TRBV28 and TRBJ2-7; 7 nucleotides align to TRBD2. This CDR3 has 15 residues. V lost 5 bases, J lost 6 bases, and 13 bases stayed unmatched. CDR1 is MDHEN, CDR2 SYDVKM, per germline. The CDR3 loop reads CASSPRWSGGTEQYF. CDR3 nucleotides: TGTGCCAGCAGTCCCCGGTGGTCGGGAGGTACCGAGCAGTACTTC.

V is TRBV21-1 and J is TRBJ2-3; TRBD2, as called in the table, went unchecked against the DNA. TRBV21-1 has pseudogene status. The CDR3 has 11 amino acids. CDR3 DNA sequence: TGTGCCGTCGGGGGTACAGATACGCAGTATTTT. Its translation: CAVGGTDTQYF.

This chain joins TRBV2 and TRBJ1-2; D uncertain. Germline V gene data show CDR1 as SNHLY and CDR2 as FYNNEI. V gave up 5 bases and J gave up 5 bases, with 6 bases separating them. This CDR3 contains 11 residues. CDR3 amino acids: CASSPGYGYTF. The DNA for the CDR3 is TGTGCCAGCAGTCCGGGATATGGCTACACCTTC.

This clone was seen just once. The chain joins TRBV7-8 to TRBJ2-1, with 13 bases lining up with TRBD2. This CDR3 is built from 18 residues. With 5 bases clipped from V and 6 bases from J, the junction kept 13 bases outside the gene matches. The germline CDR1 and CDR2 sequences are SGHVS and FQNEAQ. Here the CDR3 DNA reads TGTGCCAGCAGCCCCGGACTAGCGGGAGCAGATGTAGGCAATGAGCAGTTCTTC. As protein: CASSPGLAGADVGNEQFF.

The genes are TRBV28 and TRBJ1-2; possible D gene TRBD1, 5 bases. V was trimmed by 7 bases and J by 2 bases, leaving 11 bases between them. Per the germline V gene, CDR1 is MDHEN and CDR2 is SYDVKM. CDR3 length: 13 residues. The CDR3 sequence is CASISAGNYGYTF. The CDR3 DNA is TGTGCCAGCATTTCCGCAGGGAACTATGGCTACACCTTC.

This chain uses TRBV27 with TRBJ2-7; TRBD2 agrees at 10 bases. In germline, CDR1 is MNHEY, CDR2 SMNVEV (reference sequence). Trimming cost V 6 bases and J 3 bases; bases outside gene matches: 11. The CDR3 length is 16 residues. The CDR3 loop reads CASSPTLAGAVYEQYF. CDR3 nucleotides: TGTGCCAGCAGCCCTACTCTAGCGGGAGCGGTCTACGAGCAGTACTTC.

This clone was detected once. The J gene is TRBJ2-7, the V gene TRBV5-6, with TRBD1 matching 8 bases. The CDR3 length is 15 residues. Germline values: CDR1 SGHDT, CDR2 YYEEEE. V lost 1 base to trimming and J lost 3 bases; unmatched junction nucleotides: 6. CDR3 region: CASSLMPGGDYEQYF. The CDR3, as DNA: TGTGCCAGCAGCTTGATGCCAGGGGGCGACTACGAGCAGTACTTC.

The chain combines TRBV4-1 with TRBJ1-1, with D possibly being TRBD1 (5 bases). This CDR3 has 14 residues. The V end lost 7 bases, the J end lost 2 bases, and 14 bases lay between the germline ends. Germline-derived CDR1 and CDR2 are MGHRA and YSYEKL. The CDR3: CASTLRTTNTEAFF. CDR3 DNA sequence: TGCGCCAGCACCCTCCGGACAACTAACACTGAAGCTTTCTTT.

This clone came up once. The gene calls are TRBV28 and TRBJ1-2; weak D call: TRBD1 (6 bases). This CDR3 has 14 residues. Germline lookup yields CDR1 MDHEN and CDR2 SYDVKM. V was clipped by 4 bases and J by 8 bases, with 17 bases between them. CDR3 sequence: CASSYQGTNGGYTF. The CDR3 region has the DNA TGTGCCAGCAGTTATCAGGGGACGAACGGGGGCTACACCTTC.

The V and J genes are TRBV27 and TRBJ2-7; 9 bases map to TRBD1. V trimming: 4 bases; J trimming: 3 bases; junction bases outside the gene matches: 7. CDR1 MNHEY and CDR2 SMNVEV come from the germline V gene (reference sequence). The CDR3 consists of 15 residues. The CDR3 DNA is TGTGCCAGCAGTTGGGCCGGGACAGGGAACTACGAGCAGTACTTC. It codes for CASSWAGTGNYEQYF.

V usage is TRBV5-4 and J usage is TRBJ2-3, with 7 bases matching TRBD1. V lost 0 bases, J lost 1 base, and 2 bases stayed unmatched. Germline V CDR1 and CDR2: SGHNT, YYREEE (reference sequence). The CDR3 has 15 residues. The CDR3 DNA reads TGTGCCAGCAGCTTGGGAGGGACAGGCACAGATACGCAGTATTTT. Translation gives CASSLGGTGTDTQYF.

The chain combines TRBV5-1 with TRBJ2-1, with 9 bases aligning to TRBD1. V trimming: 0 bases; J trimming: 0 bases; junction bases outside the gene matches: 16. CDR3 size: 21 residues. From germline, CDR1 is SGHRS and CDR2 YFSETQ. The CDR3 region is CASSLAGQGLGRPGSYNEQFF. Here the CDR3 DNA reads TGCGCCAGCAGCTTGGCCGGACAGGGGTTAGGTCGGCCCGGCTCCTACAATGAGCAGTTCTTC.